This T cell receptor (beta chain) appears in the sequencing data of a study of cytomegalovirus exposure and HLA in healthy donors. The donors, nominally healthy at sampling, likely had unrecorded immune exposures. CDR3 size: 13 residues. Germline values: CDR1 KGHSH, CDR2 LQKENI. V was clipped by 5 bases and J by 2 bases, with 9 bases between them. In regard to this clone: Its antigen is unidentified.

Findings and caveats of the study: The analysis excluded some indistinguishable V segments, including TRBV6-2 and TRBV6-3.

PCR employed 60 Vbeta and 13 Jbeta primers. Using immunoSEQ multiplex PCR, the repertoire was profiled, and TCRdb retains in-frame clones only, with some absent. The data hold tens of thousands of clones, with less than 70% observed a single time. The sequence came from a male donor in good health and CMV-seropositive. The chain employs TRBV18 and TRBJ2-5, with TRBD2 as a possible D gene (5 bases). Sequencing was performed on PBMCs. In DNA form, the CDR3 reads TGTGCCAGCTCATCCGGGATACAAGAGACCCAGTACTTC. Translated: CASSSGIQETQYF.